This T cell receptor beta chain is drawn from a study of control samples from healthy donors and cancer patients. The assay was immunoSEQ multiplex PCR, and TCRdb's table has in-frame clones only and misses some. The data hold about 150,000 clones, with about 93% observed a single time. The sequencing input was blood. The origin of this receptor is a man aged 50 or older in good health.

CDR3 sequence reads: CASSLWNWDSQEETQYF. CDR3 sequence (DNA): TGCGCCAGCAGCTTGTGGAACTGGGACAGCCAAGAGGAGACCCAGTACTTC. This chain uses TRBV5-1 with TRBJ2-5; 7 nucleotides agree with TRBD1. The CDR3 contains 17 residues. Per germline, CDR1 SGHRS and CDR2 YFSETQ. V lost 1 base to trimming and J lost 5 bases; unmatched junction nucleotides: 14.